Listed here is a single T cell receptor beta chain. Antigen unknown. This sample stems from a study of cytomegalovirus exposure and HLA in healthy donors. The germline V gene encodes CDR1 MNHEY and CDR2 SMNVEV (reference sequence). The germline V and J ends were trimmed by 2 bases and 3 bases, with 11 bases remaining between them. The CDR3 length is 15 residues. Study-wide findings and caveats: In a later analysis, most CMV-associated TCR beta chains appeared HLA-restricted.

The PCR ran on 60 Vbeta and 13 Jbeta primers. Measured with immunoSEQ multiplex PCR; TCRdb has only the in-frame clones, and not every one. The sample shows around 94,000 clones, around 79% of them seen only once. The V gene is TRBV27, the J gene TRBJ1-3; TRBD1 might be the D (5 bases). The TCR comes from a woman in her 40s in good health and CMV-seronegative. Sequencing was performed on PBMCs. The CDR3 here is CASSLRSGHGNTIYF. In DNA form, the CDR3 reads TGTGCCAGCAGTTTACGATCAGGGCATGGAAACACCATATATTTT.